This T cell receptor (beta chain) emerged from a study of blood T cell repertoires in COVID-19. For the study at large: PBMCs, B-cell-depleted T cells, or T cells were the source of the cDNA or gDNA that made up the material.

Source study methods: Nucleated cell number was recorded as an estimate derived from reference gene primer amplification. TCRdb's copy holds only in-frame clones and misses some; the assay was immunoSEQ multiplex PCR. V and J calls plus clone size are reproduced from that table; the DNA served to infer D and trimming. The sample consists of tens of thousands of clones, 80% to 90% of them appearing once. Germline trimming cut 1 base from V and 1 base from J; bases unmatched to any gene: 6. Germline assignment: CDR1 LNHDA and CDR2 SQIVND (reference sequence). There are 18 residues in the CDR3. The chain combines TRBV19 with TRBJ2-3, with TRBD2 matching over 12 bases. The receptor was derived from a man at least 80 years old with acute or convalescent COVID-19. Sequencing was carried out using peripheral blood. The CDR3 region has the DNA TGTGCCAGTAGTATAGGGCTAGCGGGGGGGCCGGGCACAGATACGCAGTATTTT. The encoded protein is CASSIGLAGGPGTDTQYF.